A few counts support the clone carrying this T cell receptor (beta chain). What it binds is unknown. This specimen includes other DNA sequences encoding the same CDR3. The PCR was carried out with 60 Vbeta primers and 13 Jbeta primers. TCRdb's copy holds only in-frame clones and misses some; the assay was immunoSEQ multiplex PCR. The data contain over 150,000 clones, just under 80% of them singletons. The data were taken from a study of cytomegalovirus exposure and HLA in healthy donors. Whole-study context: Drawn from HLA-typed donors, tens of millions of unique TCRs were held in an early data release.

CDR3 length: 14 residues. Study-wide results and caveats: Judged likely to be a sequencing artifact was a cluster of highly shared sequence variants.

The rearrangement uses TRBV21-1 and TRBJ1-2; the table's D call TRBD1 went unverified against the DNA. TRBV21-1 is tagged as a pseudogene. The sequenced material came from PBMCs. This receptor was taken from a woman between 45 and 60 years old in good health and CMV-seropositive. The CDR3: CASSRGQGNYGYTF. The CDR3 DNA sequence: TGTGCCAGCAGCAGGGGACAGGGAAACTATGGCTACACCTTC.